These 6 T cell receptor beta chains originate from one sample sequenced in a study of blood T cell repertoires in COVID-19. Clones were read by immunoSEQ multiplex PCR, and TCRdb kept only the in-frame ones, dropping some. The sample holds roughly 230,000 clones, roughly 86% seen once. Sequenced input: peripheral blood. Every receptor here comes from a human donor in a cohort sampled during active COVID-19.

The chain recombines TRBV11-3 with TRBJ1-4, with 9 bases aligning to TRBD1. Germline CDR1 reads SGHNT; CDR2 reads YENEEA. V trimming: 4 bases; J trimming: 0 bases; junction bases outside the gene matches: 12. The CDR3 length is 19 residues. DNA for the CDR3: TGTGCCAGCAGCTACCACCGGGACAGGGAGATTGCAACTAATGAAAAACTGTTTTTT. Translation: CASSYHRDREIATNEKLFF.

The V call is TRBV15, the J call TRBJ2-1, with a possible D match to TRBD2 (5 bases). Germline V gene lookup returns CDR1 LNHNV and CDR2 YYDKDF (reference sequence). Deletions cut 2 bases from V and 8 bases from J, with 10 bases between. This CDR3 has 13 residues. The CDR3 protein is CATSRKLGHEQFF. CDR3 coding DNA: TGTGCCACCAGCAGAAAACTAGGCCATGAGCAGTTCTTC.

The J gene is TRBJ1-2, the V gene TRBV19; D gene ambiguous. The V end lost 4 bases, the J end lost 3 bases, and 6 bases lay between the germline ends. Germline CDR1 LNHDA, CDR2 SQIVND (reference sequence). CDR3 length: 12 residues. The CDR3 sequence: CASSRPDYGYTF. The CDR3 nucleotides are TGTGCCAGTAGTAGGCCTGACTATGGCTACACCTTC.

The CDR3 sequence: CASSLGGSNQPQHF. CDR3 DNA sequence: TGTGCCAGCAGCCTGGGCGGAAGCAATCAGCCCCAGCATTTT. V is TRBV5-5 and J is TRBJ1-5; D unclear. V was shortened by 4 bases and J by 1 base, with 9 bases between the two germline ends. This CDR3 contains 14 residues. Germline lookup yields CDR1 SGHKS and CDR2 YYEKEE (reference sequence).

The V call is TRBV19, the J call TRBJ1-4; D is uncertain. CDR1 LNHDA and CDR2 SQIVND come from the germline V gene (reference sequence). V dropped 7 bases and J dropped 3 bases, with 12 bases sitting between them. This CDR3 is 14 amino acids long. The CDR3 here is CASNRQASNEKLFF. The CDR3 coding sequence is TGTGCCAGTAACCGTCAGGCCTCTAATGAAAAACTGTTTTTT.

This clone was found once. V and J are TRBV10-3 and TRBJ2-7, with 12 bases identical to TRBD2. J was trimmed by 4 bases and V by 9 bases; bases with no gene match: 7. Germline loops: CDR1 ENHRY, CDR2 SYGVKD. CDR3 length equals 14 residues. Here the CDR3 DNA reads TGTGCCATGACTAGCGGGAGTGAGTCTTACGAGCAGTACTTC. Its protein product is CAMTSGSESYEQYF.